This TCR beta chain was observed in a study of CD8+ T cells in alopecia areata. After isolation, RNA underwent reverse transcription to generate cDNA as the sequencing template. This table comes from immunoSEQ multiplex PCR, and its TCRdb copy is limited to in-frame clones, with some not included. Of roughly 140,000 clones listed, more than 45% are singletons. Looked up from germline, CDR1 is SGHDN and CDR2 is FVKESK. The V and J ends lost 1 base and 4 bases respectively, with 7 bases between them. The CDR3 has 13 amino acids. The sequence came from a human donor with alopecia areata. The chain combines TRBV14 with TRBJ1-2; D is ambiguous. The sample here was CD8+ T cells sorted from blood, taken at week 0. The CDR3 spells CASSQGSVYGYTF. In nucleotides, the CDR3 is TGTGCCAGCAGCCAAGGCAGCGTCTATGGCTACACCTTC.